This entry concerns a single T cell receptor (beta chain). The sample is drawn from a study of shared clonotypes between healthy human individuals. On the study more broadly: Per donor, CD8 memory used one plate, CD8 naive used two, CD4 memory used three and CD4 naive used three.

Selected positively for CCR7 and CD45RO-negative, naive CD8 cells excluded terminally differentiated effector memory CD45RA+ cells. In the original processing: For the immunoSEQ data, sequences were junction-only without quality scores, so filtering differed. Assay used: immunoSEQ multiplex PCR; TCRdb lists only in-frame clones, some missing. V, J and clone size are taken as reported in that table, and D and trimming were inferred from the DNA itself. Altogether around 1,900,000 clones are present, 93% being singletons, with the ten largest covering about 1.7%. Germline V gene lookup returns CDR1 SQVTM and CDR2 ANQGSEA. The V gene end was trimmed by 2 bases and the J gene end by 7 bases; junction bases not matched to a gene: 14. This CDR3 has 18 amino acids.

This TCR derives from a man aged 18 to 29 in good health. Some clones in this sample may be carry-over from other donors' samples. Sequenced material: naive CD8+ T cells from PBMCs. The genes are TRBV29-1 and TRBJ2-1; 13 positions agree with TRBD2. The CDR3 DNA is TGCAGCGTTGAACCGACTAGCGGGAGGCCCCGTGATTCGAATGAGCAGTTCTTC. Translation: CSVEPTSGRPRDSNEQFF.